These T cell receptor beta chains were read from a single sample in a study of cytomegalovirus exposure and HLA in healthy donors. This table comes from immunoSEQ multiplex PCR, and its TCRdb copy is limited to in-frame clones, with some not included. This sample has about 180,000 clones; 70% to 85% occur once, and the top ten carry approximately 3.7%. Sequenced: PBMCs. The receptors were sampled from a woman in her sixties in good health and CMV-seropositive. The CDR3 runs from the conserved cysteine through the conserved F or W. D genes are given only for firm matches. The size entry is marked missing in some rows and otherwise reads once, few, many or a size class.

>.|TRBV28|TRBJ2-1|.
TGTGCCAGCAGTTTATCCTGGGGAGCCTACAATGAGCAGTTCTTC
CASSLSWGAYNEQFF
>TRBD2|TRBV10-3|TRBJ2-3|once
TGTGCCATCAGGAGTACTGGACTAGCGTCAGATACGCAGTATTTT
CAIRSTGLASDTQYF
>.|TRBV10-3|TRBJ2-7|.
TGTGCCATCAGTGAACAGGGCGAGCAGTACTTC
CAISEQGEQYF
>TRBD2|TRBV27|TRBJ2-5|.
TGTGCCAGCAGCTTGGGACTAGCGGGAGGAGAGACCCAGTACTTC
CASSLGLAGGETQYF
>.|TRBV10-3|TRBJ1-5|.
TGTGCCATGGCGGAGGGATGGGATCAGCCCCAGCATTTT
CAMAEGWDQPQHF
>.|TRBV19|TRBJ1-1|.
TGTGCCAGTAAATCTGGTGGCAATTCCCCGAACACTGAAGCTTTCTTT
CASKSGGNSPNTEAFF
>.|TRBV5-4|TRBJ1-1|.
TGTGCCAGCAGCTCGGGACAGAACACTGAAGCTTTCTTT
CASSSGQNTEAFF
>.|TRBV5-1|TRBJ1-1|.
TGCGCCAGCAGCCTGCGGGCAGAGAACACTGAAGCTTTCTTT
CASSLRAENTEAFF
>TRBD1|TRBV18|TRBJ1-1|.
TGTGCCAGCTCACCACCGGGACAGGGTATTACTGAAGCTTTCTTT
CASSPPGQGITEAFF
>.|TRBV27|TRBJ1-6|few
TGTGCCAGCAGTTTGACAGGTTCACCCCTCCACTTT
CASSLTGSPLHF
>TRBD2|TRBV6-5|TRBJ2-7|.
TGTGCCAGCAGTTATCAAAGCGGGAGCTGGTACGAGCAGTACTTC
CASSYQSGSWYEQYF
>.|TRBV6-5|TRBJ1-5|few
TGTGCCAGCAGCTCCGGGACAAAACGGGATCAGCCCCAGCATTTT
CASSSGTKRDQPQHF
>TRBD1|TRBV19|TRBJ2-7|.
TGTGCCAGTTCCACCGGACAGGGATCCTACGAGCAGTACTTC
CASSTGQGSYEQYF
>.|TRBV6-5|TRBJ2-4|.
TGTGCCAGCGGGAGTTCAAACAGTCAGTACTTC
CASGSSNSQYF
>.|TRBV2|TRBJ2-3|.
TGTGCCAGCAGTTCGGACACGATAGTCACAGATACGCAGTATTTT
CASSSDTIVTDTQYF
>.|TRBV4-2|TRBJ1-5|.
TGTGCCAGCAGCCTGGGGCTGGCGGGGAATCAGCCCCAGCATTTT
CASSLGLAGNQPQHF
>.|TRBV9|TRBJ2-7|.
TGTGCCAGCAGTCAGGGCTCCTACGAGCAGTACTTC
CASSQGSYEQYF
>TRBD2|TRBV28|TRBJ2-5|.
TGTGCCAGCAGTTTTAATAGCGGGGGGACCCAGTACTTC
CASSFNSGGTQYF
>.|TRBV2|TRBJ1-1|.
TGTGCCAGCAGGTTGGCATCTGAAGCTTTCTTT
CASRLASEAFF
>TRBD1|TRBV23-1|TRBJ2-1|.
TGCGCCAGCAGTCAATCTCCAGGGGGACCCTACAATGAGCAGTTCTTC
CASSQSPGGPYNEQFF
>.|TRBV5-4|TRBJ1-4|.
TGTGCCAGCAGCAAGGGAGGGGCTAATGAAAAACTGTTTTTT
CASSKGGANEKLFF
>TRBD1|TRBV6-5|TRBJ1-4|.
TGTGCCAGCAAGGGGACAGGGGGTGAAAAACTGTTTTTT
CASKGTGGEKLFF
>.|TRBV30|TRBJ2-7|few
TGTGCCATAGAGCTCCGGGGGTCCTACGAGCAGTACTTC
CAIELRGSYEQYF
>.|TRBV6-5|TRBJ2-7|.
TGTGCCAGCAGTTTCGGGAACTCCTACGAGCAGTACTTC
CASSFGNSYEQYF
>.|TRBV6-1|TRBJ1-5|once
TGTGCCAGCAGTGATGGACAGACATTCAATAGCAATCAGCCCCAGCATTTT
CASSDGQTFNSNQPQHF
>.|TRBV28|TRBJ2-1|.
TGTGCCAGCATACCTAGAAGAGTAGGGGGTAGAGCTACAACGCCGAATCCCAATGAGCAGTTCTTC
CASIPRRVGGRATTPNPNEQFF
>TRBD1|TRBV7-6|TRBJ2-7|.
TGTGCCAGCAGCTTAGAGGCAGGGGGCGCCTACGAGCAGTACTTC
CASSLEAGGAYEQYF
>.|TRBV6-5|TRBJ2-7|.
TGTGCCAGCAGTTATGGGCCCTACGAGCAGTACTTC
CASSYGPYEQYF
>TRBD2|TRBV6-1|TRBJ2-7|once
TGTGCCAGCACCCAAGGAGGGACTACCGCCTACGAGCAGTACTTC
CASTQGGTTAYEQYF
>.|TRBV7-2|TRBJ1-6|.
TGTGCCAGCAGCGCGAACTACGATTCACCCCTCCACTTT
CASSANYDSPLHF
>TRBD1|TRBV30|TRBJ1-4|.
TGTGCCTGGAGCCCGCTTCCGGGACAGCTTAATGAAAAACTGTTTTTT
CAWSPLPGQLNEKLFF
>.|TRBV6-6|TRBJ2-5|.
TGTGCCAGCAATCGAGAGGGCGGGGAGACCCAGTACTTC
CASNREGGETQYF
>.|TRBV9|TRBJ1-4|.
TGTGCCAGCAGCCCCGAGGCTGCAACTAATGAAAAACTGTTTTTT
CASSPEAATNEKLFF
>.|TRBV19|TRBJ2-1|few
TGTGCGAGTTCACCTAGCTCCTACAATGAGCAGTTCTTC
CASSPSSYNEQFF
>TRBD1|TRBV7-3|TRBJ1-2|.
TGTGCCAGCAGCACCAAGACAGGGGGCAAAGTGGAGGGCTACACCTTC
CASSTKTGGKVEGYTF
>TRBD2|TRBV7-3|TRBJ2-6|once
TGTGCCAGCAGCTTAAGGCCCAGCGGGGGGTCTGGGGCCAACGTCCTGACTTTC
CASSLRPSGGSGANVLTF
>TRBD2|TRBV28|TRBJ2-7|.
TGTGCCAGCAGCGCATCCGGGACTAGCGGGTCCTACGAGCAGTACTTC
CASSASGTSGSYEQYF
>TRBD1|TRBV7-2|TRBJ2-7|.
TGTGCCAGCAGCTTAGTCCTTGGACAGGGCGAGCAGTACTTC
CASSLVLGQGEQYF
>.|TRBV7-3|TRBJ2-3|.
TGTGCCAGCAGCCCCCAGGCGACAGTGAAAGATACGCAGTATTTT
CASSPQATVKDTQYF
>TRBD1|TRBV6-6|TRBJ2-3|.
TGTGCCAGCAGTTCCCCGGACAGGGGAACAGATACGCAGTATTTT
CASSSPDRGTDTQYF
>.|TRBV19|TRBJ2-4|.
TGTGCCAGTAGTATAGGAGGTCTAGCCAAAAACATTCAGTACTTC
CASSIGGLAKNIQYF
>TRBD1|TRBV28|TRBJ1-6|.
TGTGCCAGCACAGGGGGCGCAGGGACCTATAATTCACCCCTCCACTTT
CASTGGAGTYNSPLHF